The 20 T cell receptor beta chains below all came from one sample that was sequenced in a study of T cell responses to AZD1222 COVID-19 vaccine. Assay used: immunoSEQ multiplex PCR; TCRdb lists only in-frame clones, some missing. This sample has approximately 100,000 clones, with roughly 90% found just once. Sequences were derived from peripheral blood, sampled on day 0 of AZD1222 vaccination. These receptors all come from an adult in good health.

The chain links TRBV7-9 to TRBJ2-7; 7 nucleotides agree with TRBD1. Per the germline V gene, CDR1 is SEHNR and CDR2 is FQNEAQ (reference sequence). V shed 7 bases and J 5 bases; nucleotides not matched to a gene: 17. This CDR3 has 16 residues. In nucleotides, the CDR3 is TGTGCCAGCATGATAGTTGGGGGACAGTACGGCCACGAGCAGTACTTC. Translating it yields CASMIVGGQYGHEQYF.

The chain's CDR3 is CASSPPLGQGNQPQHF. The CDR3 DNA is TGTGCCAGCTCACCACCGTTGGGACAGGGGAATCAGCCCCAGCATTTT. The J gene is TRBJ1-5, the V gene TRBV18; 10 bases agree with TRBD1. This CDR3 has 16 residues. V lost 0 bases, J lost 4 bases, and 3 bases stayed unmatched. Looked up from germline, CDR1 is KGHSH and CDR2 is LQKENI. The full variable domain, completed using reference TRBV18 and TRBJ1-5, is NAGVMQNPRHLVRRRGQEARLRCSPMKGHSHVYWYRQLPEEGLKFMVYLQKENIIDESGMPKERFSAEFPKEGPSILRIQQVVRGDSAAYFCASSPPLGQGNQPQHFGDGTRLSIL.

The chain has TRBV7-9 and TRBJ1-2; D gene uncertain. The length of the CDR3 is 12 residues. The germline gives CDR1 SEHNR, CDR2 FQNEAQ (reference sequence). Between the trimmed V and J ends, which lost 1 base and 10 bases, there was a span of 10 bases. CDR3 loop: CASSLDSRDYTF. Here the CDR3 DNA reads TGTGCCAGCAGCTTAGACTCCCGTGACTACACCTTC.

CDR3 sequence: CASSKAIAQGAHLAEAFF. In DNA form, the CDR3 reads TGTGCCAGCAGCAAAGCGATTGCCCAGGGGGCGCATCTCGCTGAAGCTTTCTTT. The chain is built from TRBV21-1 and TRBJ1-1; whether TRBD1, the table's D call, matches the DNA was not checked. TRBV21-1 is recorded as a pseudogene. This CDR3 is built from 18 residues.

V gene TRBV19 combines with J gene TRBJ2-5; the D is unclear. The V end was cut by 11 bases, the J end by 4 bases, with 17 bases between. This CDR3 comprises 13 residues. In germline, CDR1 is LNHDA, CDR2 SQIVND (reference sequence). The CDR3 sequence is CAGPTGLRETQYF. CDR3 in DNA: TGTGCCGGCCCGACGGGTTTGAGAGAGACCCAGTACTTC.

The V and J genes are TRBV28 and TRBJ2-7, with 8 nucleotides matching TRBD2. The CDR3 spans 14 residues. The V gene end was trimmed by 4 bases and the J gene end by 7 bases; junction bases not matched to a gene: 9. The germline V gene encodes CDR1 MDHEN and CDR2 SYDVKM. DNA for the CDR3: TGTGCCAGCAGTTCCCCGGGAGGGGTGAAAGAGCAGTACTTC. Its translation: CASSSPGGVKEQYF.

The V call is TRBV30, the J call TRBJ2-1; D is ambiguous. The V and J ends lost 4 bases and 5 bases respectively, with 9 bases between them. This CDR3 contains 12 residues. Germline V CDR1 and CDR2: GTSNPN, SVGIG (reference sequence). CDR3: CAWKTAHNEQFF. The CDR3 DNA follows: TGTGCCTGGAAGACCGCCCACAATGAGCAGTTCTTC. Looking up the rest from reference TRBV30 and TRBJ2-1 gives the full variable domain: SQTIHQWPATLVQPVGSPLSLECTVEGTSNPNLYWYRQAAGRGLQLLFYSVGIGQISSEVPQNLSASRPQDRQFILSSKKLLLSDSGFYLCAWKTAHNEQFFGPGTRLTVL.

The chain combines TRBV19 with TRBJ2-1; 9 bases map to TRBD2. V shed 3 bases, J shed 3 bases, and the junction held 3 bases outside the gene matches. Germline V gene data show CDR1 as LNHDA and CDR2 as SQIVND (reference sequence). This CDR3 has 15 amino acids. CDR3 nucleotides: TGTGCCAGTAGTATGGGACTAGCAAACTACAATGAGCAGTTCTTC. Encoded protein: CASSMGLANYNEQFF. The full variable domain, with the rest looked up from reference TRBV19 and TRBJ2-1, is DGGITQSPKYLFRKEGQNVTLSCEQNLNHDAMYWYRQDPGQGLRLIYYSQIVNDFQKGDIAEGYSVSREKKESFPLTVTSAQKNPTAFYLCASSMGLANYNEQFFGPGTRLTVL.

The chain recombines TRBV18 with TRBJ1-2; 7 bases match TRBD1. The J segment lost 0 bases and the V segment lost 2 bases, leaving 3 bases of the junction unmatched. Germline CDR1 is KGHSH and CDR2 is LQKENI. The CDR3 length is 15 residues. CDR3 protein: CASSPGQATNYGYTF. CDR3 DNA: TGTGCCAGCTCACCAGGACAGGCTACTAACTATGGCTACACCTTC.

In this sample, this clone turned up once. V gene TRBV18 combines with J gene TRBJ1-1; 8 bases line up with TRBD1. The V gene end was trimmed by 3 bases and the J gene end by 0 bases; junction bases not matched to a gene: 0. The CDR3 has 14 residues. Germline CDR1 KGHSH, CDR2 LQKENI. Written as DNA, the CDR3 is TGTGCCAGCTCACCGGACAGGGTGAACACTGAAGCTTTCTTT. It encodes CASSPDRVNTEAFF.

This sequence joins TRBV4-2 and TRBJ1-1; D gene uncertain. There are 16 residues in the CDR3. Trimming took off 0 bases at V and 2 bases at J, with 13 bases between the two ends. Germline V gene sequence: CDR1 LGHNA, CDR2 YNFKEQ. The CDR3 here is CASSQEMGPPNTEAFF. The CDR3 DNA follows: TGTGCCAGCAGCCAAGAGATGGGTCCGCCTAACACTGAAGCTTTCTTT.

The chain carries TRBV27 and TRBJ2-1; 9 bases match TRBD2. The CDR3 loop spans 16 amino acids. CDR1 and CDR2 from the germline V gene are MNHEY and SMNVEV (reference sequence). Trimming at V came to 7 bases and at J to 7 bases, leaving 14 bases not matched to a gene. CDR3 DNA sequence: TGTGCCAGCACTAGAGCCCCGGGGCTAGCGGGGAATGAGCAGTTCTTC. Amino acid sequence: CASTRAPGLAGNEQFF.

V and J are TRBV9 and TRBJ1-3; unclear D gene. Trimming pared 0 bases from V and 1 base from J, leaving 8 bases between. In germline, CDR1 is SGDLS, CDR2 YYNGEE. The CDR3 runs 15 residues. CDR3 in DNA: TGTGCCAGCAGCGTAGATGGTGGATCTGGAAACACCATATATTTT. It specifies CASSVDGGSGNTIYF.

The chain uses TRBV5-1 and TRBJ2-1; 11 nucleotides agree with TRBD2. The ends lost 2 bases at V and 1 base at J; junction bases unmatched: 8. This CDR3 is 18 amino acids long. Germline V CDR1 and CDR2: SGHRS, YFSETQ. CDR3 sequence (DNA): TGCGCCAGCAGCTTACGAGGACTAGCGGGCACTTCCTACAATGAGCAGTTCTTC. It specifies CASSLRGLAGTSYNEQFF. Supplemented by reference TRBV5-1 and TRBJ2-1, the full variable domain reads KAGVTQTPRYLIKTRGQQVTLSCSPISGHRSVSWYQQTPGQGLQFLFEYFSETQRNKGNFPGRFSGRQFSNSRSEMNVSTLELGDSALYLCASSLRGLAGTSYNEQFFGPGTRLTVL.

The gene calls are TRBV9 and TRBJ2-6; D gene ambiguous. CDR1 is SGDLS and CDR2 is YYNGEE in the germline V gene. V gave up 3 bases and J gave up 0 bases, with 1 base separating them. The CDR3 has 13 residues. The CDR3 DNA reads TGTGCCAGCAGCGCCTCTGGGGCCAACGTCCTGACTTTC. It specifies CASSASGANVLTF.

This chain connects TRBV5-1 to TRBJ1-4; 7 nucleotides align to TRBD1. The germline V gene has CDR1 SGHRS and CDR2 YFSETQ. V lost 3 bases, J lost 7 bases, and 9 bases stayed unmatched. This CDR3 contains 15 residues. The CDR3 nucleotides are TGCGCCAGCAGCTGGCGGCAGGGGGAGGGTGAAAAACTGTTTTTT. Its translation: CASSWRQGEGEKLFF.

Only one count was recorded for this clone. V and J are TRBV7-2 and TRBJ2-6; the D gene is possibly TRBD2 (7 bases). V shed 5 bases and J shed 2 bases, with 16 bases lying between them. Germline V gene sequence: CDR1 SGHTA, CDR2 FQGNSA. This CDR3 has 17 amino acids. In nucleotides, the CDR3 is TGTGCCAGCAGCGCCAGAGGGGGGGCCGCTGGGGCCAACGTCCTGACTTTC. Its translation: CASSARGGAAGANVLTF.

The genes are TRBV5-6 and TRBJ1-4, with TRBD1 matching 10 bases. The CDR3 has 17 residues. CDR1 is SGHDT and CDR2 is YYEEEE in the germline V gene. The V segment lost 1 base and the J segment 7 bases; nucleotides outside the gene matches: 10. The CDR3 DNA sequence: TGTGCCAGCAGCTTGAAGTCCGGGACAGGGGTCGGTGAAAAACTGTTTTTT. This encodes CASSLKSGTGVGEKLFF.

The chain links TRBV11-3 to TRBJ2-7; 11 positions match TRBD1. The germline V gene encodes CDR1 SGHNT and CDR2 YENEEA. J lost 2 bases, V lost 5 bases, and 8 bases had no gene match. The CDR3 is 16 residues long. CDR3 in amino acids: CASSPQAGQGAYEQYF. DNA for the CDR3: TGTGCCAGCAGCCCCCAGGCGGGACAGGGGGCCTACGAGCAGTACTTC.

The J gene is TRBJ2-4, the V gene TRBV5-1, with D tentatively TRBD1 (5 bases). V lost 0 bases and J lost 0, with 10 bases in between. Germline CDR1 is SGHRS and CDR2 is YFSETQ. CDR3 length: 16 amino acids. This CDR3 reads CASSLEAGLAKNIQYF. The CDR3 bases are TGCGCCAGCAGCTTGGAAGCAGGGCTAGCCAAAAACATTCAGTACTTC.